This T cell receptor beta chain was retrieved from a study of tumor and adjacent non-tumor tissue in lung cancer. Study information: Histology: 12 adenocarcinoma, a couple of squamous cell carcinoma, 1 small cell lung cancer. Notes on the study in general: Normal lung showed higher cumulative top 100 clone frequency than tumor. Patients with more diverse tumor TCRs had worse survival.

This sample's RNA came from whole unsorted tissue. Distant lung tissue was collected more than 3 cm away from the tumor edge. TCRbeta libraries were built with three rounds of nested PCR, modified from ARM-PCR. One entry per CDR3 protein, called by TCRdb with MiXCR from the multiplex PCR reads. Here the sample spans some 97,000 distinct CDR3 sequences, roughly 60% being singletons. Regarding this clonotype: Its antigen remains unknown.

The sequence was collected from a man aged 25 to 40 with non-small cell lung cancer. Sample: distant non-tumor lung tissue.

The chain's CDR3 is CASSFTTGSDTQYF. The DNA of the CDR3 is TGTGCCAGCAGCTTCACAACAGGGTCAGATACGCAGTATTTT. The rearrangement links TRBV11-3 to TRBJ2-3; a weak D match, TRBD1 (6 bases). The CDR3 sequence is 14 residues long. Trimming pared 3 bases from V and 4 bases from J, leaving 11 bases between. Germline loops: CDR1 SGHNT, CDR2 YENEEA.